Below are 16 T cell receptor beta chains sequenced from a single sample in a study of tumor-infiltrating lymphocytes in oesophageal squamous cell carcinoma. In TCRdb, the PCR reads were re-called with MiXCR into one record per CDR3 protein. The table lists around 22,000 distinct CDR3 sequences, around 37% of them singletons. The sample comprised esophageal tumor tissue. Source of these receptors: a female donor with esophageal squamous cell carcinoma.

For this clonotype: A much larger clone differs from this one at a single base, so this may be a read error. Given the absence of the conserved phenylalanine or tryptophan at the CDR3 end, a read error is likely. This chain uses TRBV5-8 with TRBJ2-1; D not certain. The end of the DNA fits TRBJ2-5 better, so the J call may be wrong. The CDR3 is 11 residues long. CDR1 and CDR2 (germline): SGHTS, YDEGEE. CDR3 bases: TGTGCCAGCAGCTTGACTGAGACCCAGTACATC. Amino acid sequence: CASSLTETQYI.

This sequence joins TRBV9 and TRBJ1-4, with D tentatively TRBD1 (5 bases). Germline assignment: CDR1 SGDLS and CDR2 YYNGEE. CDR3 length: 12 residues. V gave up 0 bases and J gave up 12 bases, with 9 bases separating them. CDR3 amino acids: CASSVGQGELFF. The CDR3 DNA follows: TGTGCCAGCAGCGTAGGGCAGGGTGAACTGTTTTTT. Full variable domain (missing parts from reference TRBV9 and TRBJ1-4): DSGVTQTPKHLITATGQRVTLRCSPRSGDLSVYWYQQSLDQGLQFLIQYYNGEERAKGNILERFSAQQFPDLHSELNLSSLELGDSALYFCASSVGQGELFFGSGTQLSVL.

This clonotype was counted between two and nine times. No conserved phenylalanine or tryptophan ends this CDR3, so it is likely a read error. The DNA is left out, because the CDR3 cannot be placed on it with certainty; the CDR3 is given as TCRdb lists it. The chain is built from TRBV7-9 and TRBJ1-1. Per germline, CDR1 SEHNR and CDR2 FQNEAQ (reference sequence). The CDR3 spans 16 residues, counting both ends. This CDR3 reads CATSVARKASPSILVM.

This clonotype came up many times. V gene TRBV11-2 combines with J gene TRBJ2-1; 8 bases match TRBD2. J was trimmed by 8 bases and V by 5 bases; bases with no gene match: 11. From germline, CDR1 is SGHAT and CDR2 FQNNGV. There are 15 residues in the CDR3. CDR3 bases: TGTGCCAGCAGCGCAACTAGCGGTTTTAACGATGAGCAGTTCTTC. Protein product: CASSATSGFNDEQFF.

V gene TRBV7-3 combines with J gene TRBJ2-6; D might be TRBD1 (5 bases). The DNA matches TRBJ2-7 better at its end, which makes the J call doubtful. Germline V CDR1 and CDR2: SGHTA, FQGTGA. CDR3 length: 13 residues. The CDR3 loop is CASSLRLQGEQYF. As DNA, the CDR3 is TGTGCCAGCAGCTTACGTCTCCAGGGCGAGCAGTACTTC.

This clonotype ranks as large. V and J are TRBV6-1 and TRBJ2-7; D unresolved. The CDR3 is 14 residues long. V shed 0 bases and J shed 5 bases, with 11 bases lying between them. Germline CDR1 MNHNS, CDR2 SASEGT. CDR3 region: CASSEALGPHEQYF. The DNA for the CDR3 is TGTGCCAGCAGTGAAGCGCTAGGACCCCACGAGCAGTACTTC.

This clonotype was recorded a few times. The rearrangement uses TRBV7-2 and TRBJ1-4; D not resolved. The CDR3 runs to 15 residues. Germline values: CDR1 SGHTA, CDR2 FQGNSA. The V and J ends lost 4 bases and 5 bases respectively, with 14 bases between them. CDR3 protein: CASSSNMVENEKLFF. Written as DNA, the CDR3 is TGTGCCAGCAGCTCGAACATGGTGGAAAATGAAAAACTGTTTTTT. The complete variable domain, with remaining parts taken from reference TRBV7-2 and TRBJ1-4, reads GAGVSQSPSNKVTEKGKDVELRCDPISGHTALYWYRQSLGQGLEFLIYFQGNSAPDKSGLPSDRFSAERTGGSVSTLTIQRTQQEDSAVYLCASSSNMVENEKLFFGSGTQLSVL.

Many counts were recorded for this clonotype. This sequence may be a read error, since a much larger clone differs from it by one base. The chain carries TRBV10-2 and TRBJ2-5; D ambiguous. Germline loops: CDR1 WSHSY, CDR2 SAAADI. CDR3 size: 14 residues. The germline V and J ends were trimmed by 5 bases and 11 bases, with 21 bases remaining between them. The CDR3 loop reads CASSWGGSGNEQYF. CDR3 DNA: TGCGCCAGCAGTTGGGGTGGGTCGGGCAATGAGCAGTACTTC.

This clonotype came up many times. The chain carries TRBV10-3 and TRBJ2-7; the D is unclear. The DNA end favors TRBJ2-5, so the J call may be wrong. Germline CDR1 and CDR2: ENHRY and SYGVKD. The CDR3 sequence is 12 residues long. CDR3 nucleotides: TGTGCCATCAAAAACAGTGAAGAGACCCAGTACTTC. Encoded protein: CAIKNSEETQYF.

There are a few counts of this clonotype. No conserved phenylalanine or tryptophan ends this CDR3, so it is likely a read error. V usage is TRBV7-9 and J usage is TRBJ2-1; 7 bases are shared with TRBD2. Germline CDR1 is SEHNR and CDR2 is FQNEAQ (reference sequence). Unmatched junction bases numbered 14, after V lost 2 bases and J lost 4 bases. The CDR3 runs 18 residues. The CDR3 DNA reads TGTGCCAGCAGCTTATATGCCCCACCGGGACTAAGGTACAATGAGCAGTTCTTG. Amino acids: CASSLYAPPGLRYNEQFL.

This clonotype was recorded many times. This rearrangement joins TRBV2 to TRBJ1-2; 7 positions agree with TRBD1. Looked up from germline, CDR1 is SNHLY and CDR2 is FYNNEI. V lost 3 bases, J lost 5 bases, and 6 bases stayed unmatched. The CDR3 covers 14 residues. DNA of the CDR3: TGTGCCAGCAGTGACAGACAGGGAAGATATGGCTACACCTTC. Protein product: CASSDRQGRYGYTF.

This clonotype has a handful of counts. A much larger clone lies one base from this, so it may be a read error. The J gene is TRBJ2-5, the V gene TRBV5-6; no reliable D call. The CDR3 is 15 residues long. Between the trimmed V and J ends, which lost 0 bases and 11 bases, there was a span of 20 bases. Germline CDR1 and CDR2: SGHDT and YYEEEE. CDR3 sequence (DNA): TGTGCCAGCAGCTTGGGACACCTCACCTACAATGAGCAGTACTTC. Its protein product is CASSLGHLTYNEQYF. The whole variable domain, filled in from reference TRBV5-6 and TRBJ2-5, reads DAGVTQSPTHLIKTRGQQVTLRCSPKSGHDTVSWYQQALGQGPQFIFQYYEEEERQRGNFPDRFSGHQFPNYSSELNVNALLLGDSALYLCASSLGHLTYNEQYFGPGTRLLVL.

This clonotype was recorded at least ten times. This chain links TRBV7-8 with TRBJ1-5, with D maybe TRBD1 (5 bases). Germline V gene data show CDR1 as SGHVS and CDR2 as FQNEAQ. V was cut by 4 bases and J by 2 bases, with 9 bases left in between. This CDR3 contains 14 residues. CDR3 protein: CASSSRDGNQPQHF. The DNA for the CDR3 is TGTGCCAGCAGCTCCAGGGATGGCAATCAGCCCCAGCATTTT.

This clonotype was detected many times. V is TRBV28 and J is TRBJ2-5; 13 bases are shared with TRBD2. The V and J ends lost 5 bases and 11 bases, in that order; junction bases with no gene match: 14. This CDR3 is 16 amino acids long. Germline V gene lookup returns CDR1 MDHEN and CDR2 SYDVKM. The CDR3 here is CASSPWTSGRRDEQYF. CDR3 bases: TGTGCCAGCAGTCCCTGGACTAGCGGGAGACGTGATGAGCAGTACTTC. Combining the CDR3 with reference TRBV28 and TRBJ2-5 gives the whole variable domain DVKVTQSSRYLVKRTGEKVFLECVQDMDHENMFWYRQDPGLGLRLIYFSYDVKMKEKGDIPEGYSVSREKKERFSLILESASTNQTSMYLCASSPWTSGRRDEQYFGPGTRLLVL.

This clonotype was seen only once. The chain carries TRBV7-9 and TRBJ2-7, with a tentative D call TRBD2 (5 bases). The J call may be in error: the DNA end matches TRBJ2-5 better. This CDR3 region has 12 residues. Germline V lookup: CDR1 SEHNR, CDR2 FQNEAQ (reference sequence). The DNA of the CDR3 is TGTGCCAGCAGCATAGGGAGTGAGACCCAGTACTTC. This codes for CASSIGSETQYF.

The sample holds a few counts of this clonotype. The chain carries TRBV7-6 and TRBJ2-1; no clear D. This CDR3 contains 13 residues. V was cut by 1 base and J by 12 bases, with 13 bases left in between. Per the germline V gene, CDR1 is SGHVS and CDR2 is FNYEAQ. Here the CDR3 DNA reads TGTGCCAGCAGCTTAGATATTTGGGGTGGGCAGTTCTTC. Amino acid sequence: CASSLDIWGGQFF.